These 4 T cell receptor beta chains were sequenced from one sample in a study of cytomegalovirus exposure and HLA in healthy donors. The study ran its PCR with 60 Vbeta and 13 Jbeta primers. Measured with immunoSEQ multiplex PCR; TCRdb has only the in-frame clones, and not every one. The repertoire holds roughly 63,000 clones, with more than 60% as singletons. Input material: PBMCs. These receptors were taken from a woman between 40 and 50 years old in good health and CMV-seropositive.

The V and J genes are TRBV28 and TRBJ2-7; D unresolved. V lost 4 bases and J 2 bases, leaving 12 bases between the germline ends. CDR1 MDHEN and CDR2 SYDVKM come from the germline V gene. The CDR3 is 14 residues long. The DNA for the CDR3 is TGTGCCAGCAGTTCTAACGACACACCCTACGAGCAGTACTTC. Translated, it gives CASSSNDTPYEQYF. Together with reference TRBV28 and TRBJ2-7, the CDR3 gives the full variable domain: DVKVTQSSRYLVKRTGEKVFLECVQDMDHENMFWYRQDPGLGLRLIYFSYDVKMKEKGDIPEGYSVSREKKERFSLILESASTNQTSMYLCASSSNDTPYEQYFGPGTRLTVT.

This clone came up once. The J gene is TRBJ1-5, the V gene TRBV6-1; D remains unclear. The V and J ends lost 0 bases and 5 bases respectively, with 11 bases between them. The CDR3 has 15 residues. The germline V gene encodes CDR1 MNHNS and CDR2 SASEGT. The CDR3 DNA reads TGTGCCAGCAGTGAAGCATTGGGCGTTTATCAGCCCCAGCATTTT. Residues: CASSEALGVYQPQHF.

This clone was counted a few times. This may come from a read error, since a much larger clone is one base off. For the CDR3, the DNA is TGTGCCTGCCGGGACTCTCCCCGCGAGCAGTACTTC. Its protein product is CACRDSPREQYF. The chain has TRBV5-4 and TRBJ2-5, with a tentative D call TRBD2 (6 bases). The J call may be mistaken, given a closer DNA end match to TRBJ2-7. Germline V CDR1 and CDR2: SGHNT, YYREEE (reference sequence). CDR3 length: 12 amino acids.

Only a few counts were recorded for this clone. The rearrangement joins TRBV6-5 to TRBJ1-6; D gene ambiguous. The CDR3 extends over 12 amino acids. Looked up from germline, CDR1 is MNHEY and CDR2 is SVGAGI. The V and J ends lost 5 bases and 7 bases respectively, with 6 bases between them. The CDR3: CASSPPNSPLHF. For the CDR3, the DNA is TGTGCCAGCAGTCCTCCGAATTCACCCCTCCACTTT.